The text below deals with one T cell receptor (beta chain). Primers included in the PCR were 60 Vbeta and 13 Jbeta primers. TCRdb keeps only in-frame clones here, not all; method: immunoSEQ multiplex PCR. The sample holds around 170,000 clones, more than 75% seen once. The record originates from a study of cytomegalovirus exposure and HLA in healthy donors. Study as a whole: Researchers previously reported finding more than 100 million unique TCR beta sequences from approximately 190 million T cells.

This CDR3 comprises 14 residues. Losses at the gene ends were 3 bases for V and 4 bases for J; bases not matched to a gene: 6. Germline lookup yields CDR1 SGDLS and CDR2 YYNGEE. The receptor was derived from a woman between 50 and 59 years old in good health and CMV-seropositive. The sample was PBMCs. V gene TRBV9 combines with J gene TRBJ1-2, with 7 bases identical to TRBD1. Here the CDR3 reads CASSGGTDLYGYTF. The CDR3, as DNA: TGTGCCAGCAGCGGCGGGACAGACCTCTATGGCTACACCTTC.